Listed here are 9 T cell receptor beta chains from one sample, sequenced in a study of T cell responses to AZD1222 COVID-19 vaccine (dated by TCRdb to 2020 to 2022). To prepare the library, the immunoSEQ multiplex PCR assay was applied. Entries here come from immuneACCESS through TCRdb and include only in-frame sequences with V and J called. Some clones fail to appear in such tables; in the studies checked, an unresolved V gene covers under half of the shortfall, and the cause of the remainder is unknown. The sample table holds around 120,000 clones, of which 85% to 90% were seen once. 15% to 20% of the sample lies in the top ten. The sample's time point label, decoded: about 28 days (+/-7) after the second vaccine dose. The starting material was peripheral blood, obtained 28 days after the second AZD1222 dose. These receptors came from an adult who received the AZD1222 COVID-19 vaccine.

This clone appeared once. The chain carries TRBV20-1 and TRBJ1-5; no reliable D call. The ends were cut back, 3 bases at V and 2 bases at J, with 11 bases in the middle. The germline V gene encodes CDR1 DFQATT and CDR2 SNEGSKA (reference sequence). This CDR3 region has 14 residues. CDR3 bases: TGCAGTGCTAGTAGGCGCAAAGGCAATCAGCCCCAGCATTTT. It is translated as CSASRRKGNQPQHF.

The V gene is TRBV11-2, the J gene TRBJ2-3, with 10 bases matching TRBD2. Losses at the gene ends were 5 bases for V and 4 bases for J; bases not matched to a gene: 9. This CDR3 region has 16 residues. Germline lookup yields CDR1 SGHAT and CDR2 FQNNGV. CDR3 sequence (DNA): TGTGCCAGCAGCCCTCGGGTTAGCGGGAGGTCAGATACGCAGTATTTT. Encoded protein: CASSPRVSGRSDTQYF.

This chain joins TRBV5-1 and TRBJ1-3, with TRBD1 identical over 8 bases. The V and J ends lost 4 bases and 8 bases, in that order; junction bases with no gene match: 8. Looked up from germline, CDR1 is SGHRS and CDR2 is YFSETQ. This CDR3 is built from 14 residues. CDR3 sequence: CASSLPDREDTIYF. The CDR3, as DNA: TGCGCCAGCAGCCTACCGGACAGGGAGGACACCATATATTTT.

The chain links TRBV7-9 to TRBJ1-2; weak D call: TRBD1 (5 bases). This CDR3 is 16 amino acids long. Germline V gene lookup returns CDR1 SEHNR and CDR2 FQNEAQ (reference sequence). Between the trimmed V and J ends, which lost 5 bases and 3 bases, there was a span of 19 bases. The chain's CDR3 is CASSLSDGVGDYGYTF. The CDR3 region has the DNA TGTGCCAGCAGCCTATCAGACGGGGTAGGGGACTATGGCTACACCTTC.

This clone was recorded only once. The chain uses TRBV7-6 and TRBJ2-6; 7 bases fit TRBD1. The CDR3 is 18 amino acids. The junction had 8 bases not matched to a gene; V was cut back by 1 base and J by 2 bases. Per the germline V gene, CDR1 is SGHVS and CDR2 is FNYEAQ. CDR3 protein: CASSLEVAGGAGANVLTF. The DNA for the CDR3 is TGTGCCAGCAGCTTAGAGGTGGCAGGGGGAGCTGGGGCCAACGTCCTGACTTTC.

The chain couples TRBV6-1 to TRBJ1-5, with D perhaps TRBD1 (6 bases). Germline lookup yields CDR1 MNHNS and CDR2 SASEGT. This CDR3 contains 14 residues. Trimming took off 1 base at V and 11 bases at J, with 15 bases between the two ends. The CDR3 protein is CASSEVNDRRAQHF. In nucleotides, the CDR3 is TGTGCCAGCAGTGAAGTGAACGACAGGAGGGCCCAGCATTTT.

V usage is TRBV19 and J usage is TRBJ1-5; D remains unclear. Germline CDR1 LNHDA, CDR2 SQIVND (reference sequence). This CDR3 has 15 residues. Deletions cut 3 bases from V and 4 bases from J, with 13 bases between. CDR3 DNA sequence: TGTGCCAGTAGTATTGGGGAGGGTAGGAATCAGCCCCAGCATTTT. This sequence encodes CASSIGEGRNQPQHF.

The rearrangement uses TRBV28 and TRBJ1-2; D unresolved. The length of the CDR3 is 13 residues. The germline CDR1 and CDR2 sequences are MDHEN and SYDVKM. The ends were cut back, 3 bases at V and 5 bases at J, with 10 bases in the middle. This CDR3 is CASSFGFPYGYTF. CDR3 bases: TGTGCCAGCAGTTTCGGGTTTCCTTATGGCTACACCTTC.

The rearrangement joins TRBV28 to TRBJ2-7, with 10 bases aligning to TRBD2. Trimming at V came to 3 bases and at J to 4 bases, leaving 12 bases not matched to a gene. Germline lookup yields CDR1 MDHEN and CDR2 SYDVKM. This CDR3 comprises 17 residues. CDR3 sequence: CASSFSGRSGRAYEQYF. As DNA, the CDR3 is TGTGCCAGCAGTTTCTCTGGGAGGAGCGGGAGGGCTTACGAGCAGTACTTC.